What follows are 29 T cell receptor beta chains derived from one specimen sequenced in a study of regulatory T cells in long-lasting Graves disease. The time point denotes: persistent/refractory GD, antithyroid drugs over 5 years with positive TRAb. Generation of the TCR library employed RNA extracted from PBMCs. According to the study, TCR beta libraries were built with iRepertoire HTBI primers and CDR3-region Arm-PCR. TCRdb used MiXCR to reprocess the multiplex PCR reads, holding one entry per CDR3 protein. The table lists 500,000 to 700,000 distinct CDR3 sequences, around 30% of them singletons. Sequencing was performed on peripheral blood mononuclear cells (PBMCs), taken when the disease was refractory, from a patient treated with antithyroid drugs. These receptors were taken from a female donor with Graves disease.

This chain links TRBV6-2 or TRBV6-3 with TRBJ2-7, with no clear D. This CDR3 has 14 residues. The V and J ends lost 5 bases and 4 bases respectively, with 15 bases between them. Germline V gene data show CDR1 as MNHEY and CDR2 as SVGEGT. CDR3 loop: CASSSVVTPYEQYF. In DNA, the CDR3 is TGTGCCAGCAGTAGCGTTGTGACCCCGTACGAGCAGTACTTC.

CDR3 in DNA: TGTGCCAGCAGTTTTCTACGATCGGGGGCAGGGGGGATTGACAGGCCAAGCTTCTACGAGCAGTACTTC. As protein: CASSFLRSGAGGIDRPSFYEQYF. This chain joins TRBV27 and TRBJ2-7, with D perhaps matching TRBD1 (7 bases). The ends were cut back, 3 bases at V and 3 bases at J, with 39 bases in the middle. CDR3 length equals 23 residues. The germline V gene has CDR1 MNHEY and CDR2 SMNVEV (reference sequence).

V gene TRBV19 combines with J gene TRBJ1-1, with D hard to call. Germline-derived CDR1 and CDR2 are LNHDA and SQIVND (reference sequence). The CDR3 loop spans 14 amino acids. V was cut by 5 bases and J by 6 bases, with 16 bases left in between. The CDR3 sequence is CASSLARTGAEAFF. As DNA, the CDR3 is TGTGCCAGTAGTCTTGCCCGGACGGGCGCTGAAGCTTTCTTT.

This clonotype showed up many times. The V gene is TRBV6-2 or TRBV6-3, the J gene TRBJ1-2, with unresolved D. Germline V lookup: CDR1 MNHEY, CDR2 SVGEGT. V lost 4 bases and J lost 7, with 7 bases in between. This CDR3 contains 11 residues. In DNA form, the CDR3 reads TGTGCCAGCAGTTCGGTGGGTGGCTACACCTTC. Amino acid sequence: CASSSVGGYTF.

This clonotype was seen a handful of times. CDR3 sequence (DNA): TGTGCCAGCAGTGAATCGGGGGGCAAAAGATATGGCTACACCTTC. It translates to CASSESGGKRYGYTF. The chain links TRBV25-1 to TRBJ1-2; perhaps TRBD1 as D (6 bases). Trimming removed 1 base at V and 5 bases at J, with 14 bases between. From germline, CDR1 is MGHDK and CDR2 SYGVNS. This CDR3 has 15 residues.

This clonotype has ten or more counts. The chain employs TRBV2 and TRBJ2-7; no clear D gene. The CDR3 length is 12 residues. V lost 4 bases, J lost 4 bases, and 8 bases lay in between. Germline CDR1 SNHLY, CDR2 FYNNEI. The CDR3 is CASSVSAYEQYF. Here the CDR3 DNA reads TGTGCCAGCAGTGTGTCGGCTTACGAGCAGTACTTC. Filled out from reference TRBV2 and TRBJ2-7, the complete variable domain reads EPEVTQTPSHQVTQMGQEVILRCVPISNHLYFYWYRQILGQKVEFLVSFYNNEISEKSEIFDDQFSVERPDGSNFTLKIRSTKLEDSAMYFCASSVSAYEQYFGPGTRLTVT.

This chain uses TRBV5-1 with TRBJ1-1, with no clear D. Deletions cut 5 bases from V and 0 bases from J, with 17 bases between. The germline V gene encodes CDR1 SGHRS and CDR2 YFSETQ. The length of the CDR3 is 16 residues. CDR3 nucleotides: TGCGCCAGCAGAAGTTCTGTGGCGGGGATGAACACTGAAGCTTTCTTT. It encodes CASRSSVAGMNTEAFF. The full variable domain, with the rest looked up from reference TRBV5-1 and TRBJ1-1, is KAGVTQTPRYLIKTRGQQVTLSCSPISGHRSVSWYQQTPGQGLQFLFEYFSETQRNKGNFPGRFSGRQFSNSRSEMNVSTLELGDSALYLCASRSSVAGMNTEAFFGQGTRLTVV.

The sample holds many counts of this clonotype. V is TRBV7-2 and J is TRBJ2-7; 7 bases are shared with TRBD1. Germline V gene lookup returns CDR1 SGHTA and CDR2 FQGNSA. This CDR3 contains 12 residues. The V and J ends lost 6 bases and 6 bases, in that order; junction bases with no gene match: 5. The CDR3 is CASSLGTAEQYF. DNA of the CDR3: TGTGCCAGCAGTCTAGGGACAGCCGAGCAGTACTTC.

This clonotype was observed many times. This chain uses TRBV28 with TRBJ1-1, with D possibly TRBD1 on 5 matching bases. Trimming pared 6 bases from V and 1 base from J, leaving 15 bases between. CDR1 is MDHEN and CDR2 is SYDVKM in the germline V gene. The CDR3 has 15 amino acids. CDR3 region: CASSAGGTGNTEAFF. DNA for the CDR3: TGTGCCAGCAGCGCGGGCGGGACGGGGAACACTGAAGCTTTCTTT.

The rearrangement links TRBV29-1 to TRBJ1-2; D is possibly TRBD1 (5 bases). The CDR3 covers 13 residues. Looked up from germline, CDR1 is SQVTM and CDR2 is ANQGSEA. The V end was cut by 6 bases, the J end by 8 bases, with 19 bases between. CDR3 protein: CSVGGHATRGYTF. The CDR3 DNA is TGCAGCGTCGGGGGTCACGCTACCCGGGGCTACACCTTC.

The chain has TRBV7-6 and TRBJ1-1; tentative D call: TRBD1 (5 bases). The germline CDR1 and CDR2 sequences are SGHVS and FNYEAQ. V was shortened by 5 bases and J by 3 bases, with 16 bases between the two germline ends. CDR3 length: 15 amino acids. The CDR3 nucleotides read TGTGCCAGCAGCCCCTATGTAGGAGGGGACACTGAAGCTTTCTTT. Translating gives CASSPYVGGDTEAFF. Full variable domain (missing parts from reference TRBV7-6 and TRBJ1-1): GAGVSQSPRYKVTKRGQDVALRCDPISGHVSLYWYRQALGQGPEFLTYFNYEAQQDKSGLPNDRFSAERPEGSISTLTIQRTEQRDSAMYRCASSPYVGGDTEAFFGQGTRLTVV.

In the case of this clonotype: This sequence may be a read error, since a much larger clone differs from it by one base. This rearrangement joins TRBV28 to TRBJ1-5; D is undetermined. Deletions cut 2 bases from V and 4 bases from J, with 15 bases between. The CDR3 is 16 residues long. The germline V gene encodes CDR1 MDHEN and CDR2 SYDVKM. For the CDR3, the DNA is TGTGCCAGCAGTTTAAGACCTGCTGGTCATAATCAGCCCCAGCATTTT. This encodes CASSLRPAGHNQPQHF.

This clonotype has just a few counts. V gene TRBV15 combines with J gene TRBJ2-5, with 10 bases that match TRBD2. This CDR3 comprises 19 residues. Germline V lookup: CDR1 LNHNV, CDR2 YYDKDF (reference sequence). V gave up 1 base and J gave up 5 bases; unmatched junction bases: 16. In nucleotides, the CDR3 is TGTGCCACCAGCAGAGGAGGAAGAGCGGGAGGGCCGGGCGCGGAGACCCAGTACTTC. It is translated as CATSRGGRAGGPGAETQYF.

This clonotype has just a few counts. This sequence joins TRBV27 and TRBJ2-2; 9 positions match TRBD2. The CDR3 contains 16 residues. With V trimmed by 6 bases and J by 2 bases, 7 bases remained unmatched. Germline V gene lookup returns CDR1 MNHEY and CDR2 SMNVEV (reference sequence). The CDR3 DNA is TGTGCCAGCAGGTCGGCGGGAGGGGGAAACACCGGGGAGCTGTTTTTT. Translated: CASRSAGGGNTGELFF.

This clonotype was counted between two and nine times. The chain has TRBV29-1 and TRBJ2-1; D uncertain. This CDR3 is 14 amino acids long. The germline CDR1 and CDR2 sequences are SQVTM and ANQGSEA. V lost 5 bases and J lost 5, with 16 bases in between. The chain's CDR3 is CSVYERQVDNEQFF. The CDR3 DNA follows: TGCAGCGTTTACGAGCGCCAGGTTGACAATGAGCAGTTCTTC.

The CDR3 DNA is TGTGCCAGCAGCTTGGGACAGTCCACAGATACGCAGTATTTT. It translates to CASSLGQSTDTQYF. The J gene is TRBJ2-3, the V gene TRBV5-5; D possibly corresponds to TRBD1 (5 bases). CDR3 length: 14 amino acids. V gave up 0 bases and J gave up 2 bases, with 7 bases separating them. Looked up from germline, CDR1 is SGHKS and CDR2 is YYEKEE (reference sequence). Complete variable domain (other parts from reference TRBV5-5 and TRBJ2-3): DAGVTQSPTHLIKTRGQQVTLRCSPISGHKSVSWYQQVLGQGPQFIFQYYEKEERGRGNFPDRFSARQFPNYSSELNVNALLLGDSALYLCASSLGQSTDTQYFGPGTRLTVL.

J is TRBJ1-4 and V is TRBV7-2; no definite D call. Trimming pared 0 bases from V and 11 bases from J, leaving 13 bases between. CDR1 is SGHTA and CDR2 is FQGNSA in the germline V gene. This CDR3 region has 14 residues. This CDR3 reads CASSLASETGKLFF. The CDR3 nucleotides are TGTGCCAGCAGCTTAGCGTCCGAAACGGGGAAACTGTTTTTT. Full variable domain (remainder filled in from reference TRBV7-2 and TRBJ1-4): GAGVSQSPSNKVTEKGKDVELRCDPISGHTALYWYRQSLGQGLEFLIYFQGNSAPDKSGLPSDRFSAERTGGSVSTLTIQRTQQEDSAVYLCASSLASETGKLFFGSGTQLSVL.

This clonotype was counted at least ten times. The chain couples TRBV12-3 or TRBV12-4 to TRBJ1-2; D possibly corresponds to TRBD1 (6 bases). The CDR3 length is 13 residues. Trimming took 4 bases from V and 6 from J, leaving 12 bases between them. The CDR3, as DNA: TGTGCCAGCAGTTATTCCCACAGGGATGGCTACACCTTC. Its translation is CASSYSHRDGYTF.

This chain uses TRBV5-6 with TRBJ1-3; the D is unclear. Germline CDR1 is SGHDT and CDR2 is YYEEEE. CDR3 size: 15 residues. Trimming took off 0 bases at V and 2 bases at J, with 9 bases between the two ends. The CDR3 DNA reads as TGTGCCAGCAGCTTGGACCACGGTCCTGGAAACACCATATATTTT. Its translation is CASSLDHGPGNTIYF.

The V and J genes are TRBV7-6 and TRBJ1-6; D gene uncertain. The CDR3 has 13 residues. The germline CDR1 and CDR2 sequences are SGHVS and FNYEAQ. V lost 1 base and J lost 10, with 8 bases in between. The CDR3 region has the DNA TGTGCCAGCAGCTTAGAGGAAGGCTCACCCCTCCACTTT. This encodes CASSLEEGSPLHF.

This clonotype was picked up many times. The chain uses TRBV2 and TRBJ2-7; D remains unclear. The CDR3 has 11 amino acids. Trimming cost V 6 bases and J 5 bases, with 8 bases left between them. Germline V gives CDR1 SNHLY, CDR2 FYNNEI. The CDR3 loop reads CASSRLDEQYF. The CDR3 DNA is TGTGCCAGCAGCAGGTTGGACGAGCAGTACTTC.

CDR3 sequence (DNA): TGTGCCAGCAATTCCCGACAGGGGGAAGAGACCCAGTACTTC. Encoded protein: CASNSRQGEETQYF. The chain employs TRBV12-3 or TRBV12-4 and TRBJ2-5; 9 bases match TRBD1. The CDR3 loop spans 14 amino acids. With 7 bases clipped from V and 3 bases from J, the junction kept 6 bases outside the gene matches.

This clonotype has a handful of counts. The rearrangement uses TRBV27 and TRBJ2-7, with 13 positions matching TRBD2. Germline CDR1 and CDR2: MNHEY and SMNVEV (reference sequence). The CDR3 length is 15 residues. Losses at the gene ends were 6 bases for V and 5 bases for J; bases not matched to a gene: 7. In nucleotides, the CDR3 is TGTGCCAGCAGCTTGACTAGCGGGAGGATTAACGAGCAGTACTTC. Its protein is CASSLTSGRINEQYF.

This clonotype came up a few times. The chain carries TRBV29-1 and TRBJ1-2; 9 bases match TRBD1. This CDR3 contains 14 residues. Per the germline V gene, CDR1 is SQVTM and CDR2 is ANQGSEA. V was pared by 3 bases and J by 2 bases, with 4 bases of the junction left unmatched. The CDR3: CSVDRTGENYGYTF. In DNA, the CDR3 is TGCAGCGTTGACCGGACAGGGGAAAACTATGGCTACACCTTC.

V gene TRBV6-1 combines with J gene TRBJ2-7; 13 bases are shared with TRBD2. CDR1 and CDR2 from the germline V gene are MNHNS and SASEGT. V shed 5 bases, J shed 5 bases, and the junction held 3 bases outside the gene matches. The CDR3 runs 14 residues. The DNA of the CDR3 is TGTGCCAGCAGTACTAGCGGGAGGGCCAACGAGCAGTACTTC. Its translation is CASSTSGRANEQYF.

DNA of the CDR3: TGTGCCAGTAGGCCCAGGGTCTCGGAAGGGAAACTGTTTTTT. This codes for CASRPRVSEGKLFF. The chain uses TRBV19 and TRBJ1-4; D perhaps matches TRBD1 (5 bases). The CDR3 is 14 amino acids. Trimming removed 6 bases from V and 11 bases from J, with 19 bases in between. The germline CDR1 and CDR2 sequences are LNHDA and SQIVND (reference sequence).

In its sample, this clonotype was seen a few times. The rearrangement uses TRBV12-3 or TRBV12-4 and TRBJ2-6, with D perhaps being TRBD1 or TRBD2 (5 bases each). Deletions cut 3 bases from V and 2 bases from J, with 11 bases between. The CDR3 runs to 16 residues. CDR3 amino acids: CASSLQGVAGANVLTF. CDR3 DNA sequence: TGTGCCAGCAGTTTGCAGGGAGTTGCTGGGGCCAACGTCCTGACTTTC.

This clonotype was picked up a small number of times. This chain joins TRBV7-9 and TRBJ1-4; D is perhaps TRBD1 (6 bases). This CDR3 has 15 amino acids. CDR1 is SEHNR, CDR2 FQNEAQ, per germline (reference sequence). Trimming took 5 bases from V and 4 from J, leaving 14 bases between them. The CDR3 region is CASSIQTGRNEKLFF. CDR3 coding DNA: TGTGCCAGCAGCATCCAGACAGGCCGTAATGAAAAACTGTTTTTT.

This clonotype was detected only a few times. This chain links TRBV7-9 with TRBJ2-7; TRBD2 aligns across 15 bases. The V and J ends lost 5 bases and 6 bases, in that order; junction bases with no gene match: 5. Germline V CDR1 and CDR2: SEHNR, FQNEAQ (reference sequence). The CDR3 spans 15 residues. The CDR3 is CASSPEGLAGGEQYF. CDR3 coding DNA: TGTGCCAGCAGCCCGGAGGGACTAGCGGGAGGCGAGCAGTACTTC.